What follows are 25 T cell receptor beta chains derived from one specimen sequenced in a study of post-analysis software for immune sequencing data. Study findings and constraints: The study found TRBV5-6, TRBV5-1 and TRBV20-1 among four to six TRBV segments more frequent in patients than controls.

The TCR beta cDNA libraries contained unique molecular identifiers. TCRdb re-derived calls from the PCR reads in MiXCR, one entry per CDR3 protein. The sample lists a few hundred thousand distinct CDR3 sequences; about 39% were seen once. For these receptors, no antigen is known. The sample consisted of blood. All receptors come from a girl aged 2 to 10 with multiple sclerosis.

This clonotype was seen only a few times. The chain has TRBV7-2 and TRBJ2-1; perhaps TRBD1 as D (5 bases). V was trimmed by 3 bases and J by 8 bases, leaving 11 bases between them. CDR1 is SGHTA and CDR2 is FQGNSA in the germline V gene. The CDR3 has 13 amino acids. CDR3 sequence reads: CASSFFQGDEQFF. In nucleotides, the CDR3 is TGTGCCAGCAGCTTTTTCCAGGGTGATGAGCAGTTCTTC.

The V gene is TRBV29-1, the J gene TRBJ2-7, with 8 bases aligning to TRBD2. The J segment lost 3 bases and the V segment lost 5 bases, leaving 9 bases of the junction unmatched. This CDR3 contains 14 residues. Per the germline V gene, CDR1 is SQVTM and CDR2 is ANQGSEA. CDR3 sequence (DNA): TGCAGCGTTCGGCTGGGGACTAGTAACTACGAGCAGTACTTC. Translated, it gives CSVRLGTSNYEQYF.

The V call is TRBV7-8, the J call TRBJ2-3, with TRBD1 matching 7 bases. Trimming cost V 4 bases and J 0 bases; bases outside gene matches: 4. CDR1 and CDR2 from the germline V gene are SGHVS and FQNEAQ. The CDR3 is made up of 15 amino acids. CDR3 sequence (DNA): TGTGCCAGCAGCTCCCGGGACAGTAGCACAGATACGCAGTATTTT. As protein: CASSSRDSSTDTQYF.

The chain has TRBV12-3 or TRBV12-4 and TRBJ2-1; TRBD2 might be the D (6 bases). The CDR3 runs 18 residues. V was trimmed by 6 bases and J by 5 bases, leaving 26 bases between them. The CDR3 DNA sequence: TGTGCCAGCAGCTCCCTAGCGTTCGACCCTGATGCTCACAATGAGCAGTTCTTC. It is translated as CASSSLAFDPDAHNEQFF.

This clonotype was observed a few times. The V call is TRBV20-1, the J call TRBJ2-7; D may be TRBD1 or TRBD2 (5 bases each). The length of the CDR3 is 16 residues. Per the germline V gene, CDR1 is DFQATT and CDR2 is SNEGSKA (reference sequence). The ends were cut back, 4 bases at V and 4 bases at J, with 23 bases in the middle. The CDR3 DNA sequence: TGCAGTGCTACGGGTGCTCGGGACCTAAGGGAGTACGAGCAGTACTTC. Translated: CSATGARDLREYEQYF.

This clonotype showed up just a few times. V usage is TRBV6-6 and J usage is TRBJ1-6; D call uncertain. V lost 7 bases, J lost 0 bases, and 10 bases lay in between. Germline V gene data show CDR1 as MNHNY and CDR2 as SVGAGI (reference sequence). This CDR3 has 15 amino acids. The DNA for the CDR3 is TGTGCCAGCACCTTAGAGAGCTCCTATAATTCACCCCTCCACTTT. This encodes CASTLESSYNSPLHF.

The gene calls are TRBV6-2 or TRBV6-3 and TRBJ2-6, with D maybe TRBD1 (6 bases). The CDR3 is 16 residues long. Germline V CDR1 and CDR2: MNHEY, SVGEGT. V was trimmed by 4 bases and J by 6 bases, leaving 16 bases between them. CDR3 DNA: TGTGCCAGCAGTTCCCTCACAGGGCTGGAGGCCAACGTCCTGACTTTC. This translates into CASSSLTGLEANVLTF.

This clonotype was observed a handful of times. The genes are TRBV5-1 and TRBJ2-1; 10 bases are shared with TRBD2. Germline V gene lookup returns CDR1 SGHRS and CDR2 YFSETQ. The CDR3 totals 15 residues. J gave up 4 bases and V 2 bases, and 3 bases lay outside the gene matches. The CDR3 DNA reads TGCGCCAGCAGCTTTGGACTAGCGGAGTACAATGAGCAGTTCTTC. Its protein product is CASSFGLAEYNEQFF.

This clonotype has just a few counts. V and J are TRBV28 and TRBJ2-5; TRBD2 might be the D (5 bases). The CDR3 is made up of 13 amino acids. Trimming removed 2 bases from V and 6 bases from J, with 10 bases in between. Germline V lookup: CDR1 MDHEN, CDR2 SYDVKM. The CDR3 nucleotides read TGTGCCAGCAGTTTAGAGGGAGTGAAGACCCAGTACTTC. Its protein product is CASSLEGVKTQYF.

Concerning this clonotype itself: Just one base apart from a much larger clone, this may be a read error. V gene TRBV29-1 combines with J gene TRBJ2-7; 7 nucleotides match TRBD1. V lost 6 bases and J lost 7; bases outside the gene matches: 12. Per the germline V gene, CDR1 is SQVTM and CDR2 is ANQGSEA. The CDR3 extends over 13 amino acids. CDR3 DNA sequence: TGCAGCGTAGACAGGGACGGTTACAATGAGCAGTACTTC. Translating gives CSVDRDGYNEQYF.

This clonotype has more than one count but fewer than ten. J is TRBJ2-5 and V is TRBV12-5, with D uncertain. Trimming removed 1 base from V and 2 bases from J, with 8 bases in between. CDR3 length equals 14 residues. The germline CDR1 and CDR2 sequences are LGHNT and FRNRAP. CDR3 nucleotides: TGTGCTAGTGGTTTGGAGGGTGAACAAGAGACCCAGTACTTC. Protein: CASGLEGEQETQYF.

V is TRBV4-2 and J is TRBJ2-1; 8 nucleotides agree with TRBD2. Germline CDR1 is LGHNA and CDR2 is YNFKEQ. V lost 4 bases to trimming and J lost 6 bases; unmatched junction nucleotides: 8. The length of the CDR3 is 15 residues. This CDR3 is CASSRVAGGGNEQFF. In DNA, the CDR3 is TGTGCCAGCAGCCGAGTTGCCGGGGGGGGCAATGAGCAGTTCTTC.

The chain recombines TRBV20-1 with TRBJ2-5; 10 bases are a match to TRBD2. CDR3 length: 15 amino acids. The germline V gene has CDR1 DFQATT and CDR2 SNEGSKA (reference sequence). V lost 5 bases, J lost 5 bases, and 11 bases stayed unmatched. For the CDR3, the DNA is TGCAGTGCTGAACCTAGCGGGAGTTCCCGGGAGACCCAGTACTTC. Translation: CSAEPSGSSRETQYF.

The chain uses TRBV5-4 and TRBJ2-7; 11 nucleotides line up with TRBD1. The J call may be in error: the DNA end matches TRBJ2-4 better. This CDR3 region has 14 residues. Looked up from germline, CDR1 is SGHNT and CDR2 is YYREEE (reference sequence). CDR3 protein: CASNRDRGENIQYF. The CDR3 DNA sequence: TGTGCCAGCAACCGGGACAGGGGGGAAAACATTCAGTACTTC.

This chain joins TRBV6-5 and TRBJ2-7, with TRBD2 matching 7 bases. The end of the DNA fits TRBJ2-5 better, so the J call may be wrong. Germline CDR1 MNHEY, CDR2 SVGAGI. The CDR3 contains 15 residues. CDR3: CASREPGTNQETQYF. In DNA form, the CDR3 reads TGTGCCAGCAGAGAACCCGGGACTAATCAAGAGACCCAGTACTTC.

V is TRBV15 and J is TRBJ1-2; D ambiguous. V was pared by 0 bases and J by 2 bases, with 13 bases between. Per germline, CDR1 LNHNV and CDR2 YYDKDF (reference sequence). The CDR3 consists of 16 residues. This CDR3 reads CATSRDPWARNYGYTF. The CDR3, as DNA: TGTGCCACCAGCAGAGATCCTTGGGCGAGGAACTATGGCTACACCTTC.

The chain combines TRBV5-5 with TRBJ2-3, with 7 bases identical to TRBD1. CDR3 length: 16 amino acids. The germline V gene has CDR1 SGHKS and CDR2 YYEKEE (reference sequence). Trimming cost V 1 base and J 0 bases; bases outside gene matches: 5. CDR3 amino acids: CASSLLGDSSTDTQYF. CDR3 coding DNA: TGTGCCAGCAGCTTGCTGGGGGACAGTAGCACAGATACGCAGTATTTT.

The gene calls are TRBV7-9 and TRBJ2-5, with D unclear. Trimming took off 2 bases at V and 13 bases at J, with 11 bases between the two ends. The CDR3 is 11 amino acids. From germline, CDR1 is SEHNR and CDR2 FQNEAQ (reference sequence). The CDR3: CASSLYDERYF. The DNA for the CDR3 is TGTGCCAGCAGCTTATACGACGAGCGGTACTTC.

This clonotype has more than one count but fewer than ten. The chain recombines TRBV4-3 with TRBJ1-1; D gene unclear. Germline loops: CDR1 LGHNA, CDR2 YSLEER. This CDR3 region has 14 residues. V was trimmed by 0 bases and J by 3 bases, leaving 8 bases between them. CDR3 amino acids: CASSQDRAHTEAFF. The CDR3 DNA reads as TGCGCCAGCAGCCAAGATCGGGCCCACACTGAAGCTTTCTTT.

The J gene is TRBJ2-2, the V gene TRBV7-2; no definite D call. CDR3 size: 13 residues. Trimming cost V 5 bases and J 6 bases, with 10 bases left between them. Germline CDR1 and CDR2: SGHTA and FQGNSA. Written as DNA, the CDR3 is TGTGCCAGCAGCAACGACTGGGCCGGGGAGCTGTTTTTT. Translation gives CASSNDWAGELFF.

V and J are TRBV6-5 and TRBJ2-7; unclear D gene. CDR3 length: 15 residues. CDR1 and CDR2 from the germline V gene are MNHEY and SVGAGI. V dropped 8 bases and J dropped 5 bases, with 22 bases sitting between them. CDR3 in amino acids: CASARAEASSHEQYF. CDR3 in DNA: TGTGCCAGCGCAAGGGCCGAGGCGAGTTCCCACGAGCAGTACTTC.

The gene calls are TRBV5-1 and TRBJ2-1; 8 positions match TRBD2. The germline CDR1 and CDR2 sequences are SGHRS and YFSETQ. The CDR3 spans 16 residues. Trimming removed 4 bases from V and 0 bases from J; junction bases left unmatched: 6. The DNA for the CDR3 is TGCGCCAGCAGCGGTAAGAGCGGGAGCTCCTACAATGAGCAGTTCTTC. Its protein product is CASSGKSGSSYNEQFF.

The chain carries TRBV11-1 and TRBJ2-7; 8 positions agree with TRBD1. CDR3 length: 15 amino acids. V lost 4 bases, J lost 4 bases, and 9 bases stayed unmatched. Germline V CDR1 and CDR2: SGHAT, FQDESV (reference sequence). As DNA, the CDR3 is TGTGCCAGCAGCTCCCGACAGGGGTTGGGATACGAGCAGTACTTC. Translating gives CASSSRQGLGYEQYF.

The chain couples TRBV10-3 to TRBJ2-3; D is perhaps TRBD1 (6 bases). Trimming left V 3 bases short and J 2 bases short, with 12 bases between. This CDR3 is 15 amino acids long. CDR1 is ENHRY, CDR2 SYGVKD, per germline. CDR3 sequence (DNA): TGTGCCATCAGTGAAAGTGACAGGCCCACAGATACGCAGTATTTT. It yields the protein CAISESDRPTDTQYF.

The rearrangement links TRBV5-1 to TRBJ2-5; D is unresolved. V lost 3 bases, J lost 9 bases, and 9 bases lay in between. From germline, CDR1 is SGHRS and CDR2 YFSETQ. The CDR3 covers 11 residues. For the CDR3, the DNA is TGCGCCAGCAGCTACGATGGACCCCAGTACTTC. Translation: CASSYDGPQYF.